What follows are 10 T cell receptor beta chains derived from one specimen sequenced in a study of blood T cell repertoires in COVID-19. Only in-frame clones appear in the TCRdb table, and some are missing; sequencing was by immunoSEQ multiplex PCR. The sample holds roughly 140,000 clones, roughly 80% seen once. The specimen was peripheral blood. Every receptor here comes from a woman at least 80 years old in a cohort sampled during active or convalescent COVID-19.

The rearrangement uses TRBV5-1 and TRBJ2-3, with D possibly TRBD1 on 5 matching bases. Trimming shortened V by 5 bases and J by 2 bases, and 12 bases separated the two germline ends. The CDR3 is made up of 14 amino acids. Germline V gene sequence: CDR1 SGHRS, CDR2 YFSETQ. CDR3 coding DNA: TGCGCCAGCAGTGGGGCGGTTGTCACAGATACGCAGTATTTT. Its protein product is CASSGAVVTDTQYF.

This clone was observed once. CDR3 region: CASLLRDRGYEQFF. As DNA, the CDR3 is TGTGCCAGCCTATTACGGGACAGGGGCTATGAGCAGTTCTTC. J is TRBJ2-1 and V is TRBV6-6; 10 nucleotides align to TRBD1. Germline values: CDR1 MNHNY, CDR2 SVGAGI (reference sequence). Unmatched junction bases numbered 9, after V lost 8 bases and J lost 8 bases. This CDR3 is built from 14 residues.

The chain couples TRBV11-2 to TRBJ1-1; 11 bases match TRBD1. The CDR3 runs 15 residues. Germline values: CDR1 SGHAT, CDR2 FQNNGV. Trimming took 5 bases from V and 9 from J; bases not matched to a gene: 11. The CDR3 nucleotides are TGTGCCAGCAGCCCCGGACAGGGGGCGCTCCGGCAAGCTTTCTTT. Its protein product is CASSPGQGALRQAFF.

The chain links TRBV24-1 to TRBJ2-5; TRBD1 matches at 7 bases. The length of the CDR3 is 14 residues. V dropped 10 bases and J dropped 9; count of bases not matched to a gene: 16. Germline CDR1 and CDR2: KGHDR and SFDVKD. The CDR3 DNA is TGTGCCACTTCCGGACAGGTCTCTAAGGGGGCCCAGTACTTC. Its protein is CATSGQVSKGAQYF.

This clone was detected once. The V call is TRBV5-1, the J call TRBJ1-1; TRBD1 agrees at 7 bases. The V and J ends lost 4 bases and 0 bases, in that order; junction bases with no gene match: 3. This CDR3 has 14 amino acids. Germline V gene data show CDR1 as SGHRS and CDR2 as YFSETQ. The CDR3: CASSGGTVNTEAFF. The CDR3 coding sequence is TGCGCCAGCAGCGGGGGGACAGTGAACACTGAAGCTTTCTTT.

V gene TRBV5-6 combines with J gene TRBJ2-1, with 7 bases aligning to TRBD1. Germline V CDR1 and CDR2: SGHDT, YYEEEE. CDR3 length: 16 amino acids. V lost 4 bases, J lost 3 bases, and 10 bases stayed unmatched. As DNA, the CDR3 is TGTGCCAGCAGCATTACAAGGGGGCTGTACTACAATGAGCAGTTCTTC. Its translation is CASSITRGLYYNEQFF.

V gene TRBV9 combines with J gene TRBJ2-3, with D possibly TRBD2 on 6 matching bases. Trimming left V 6 bases short and J 0 bases short, with 20 bases between. Germline loops: CDR1 SGDLS, CDR2 YYNGEE. This CDR3 contains 17 residues. CDR3 sequence (DNA): TGTGCCAGCACAAATTCGGCGGGGACGACAAGCACAGATACGCAGTATTTT. Translation: CASTNSAGTTSTDTQYF.

The CDR3 DNA follows: TGCGCCAGCAGCTTGGGGGGCGGGGGAACAGATACGCAGTATTTT. It codes for CASSLGGGGTDTQYF. The V call is TRBV5-1, the J call TRBJ2-3; 7 bases agree with TRBD2. The CDR3 length is 15 residues. The trim removed 0 bases at V and 3 bases at J, leaving 4 bases unmatched. Germline CDR1 and CDR2: SGHRS and YFSETQ.

V is TRBV6-2 or TRBV6-3 and J is TRBJ2-5; D possibly corresponds to TRBD1 (5 bases). Germline CDR1 and CDR2: MNHEY and SVGEGT. V was clipped by 0 bases and J by 5 bases, with 16 bases between them. This CDR3 is 16 amino acids long. This CDR3 is CASSYSAGSAEETQYF. Written as DNA, the CDR3 is TGTGCCAGCAGTTACTCAGCAGGGTCGGCGGAGGAGACCCAGTACTTC.

This chain connects TRBV10-3 to TRBJ1-5; 8 bases line up with TRBD1. Unmatched junction bases numbered 6, after V lost 8 bases and J lost 3 bases. The germline V gene encodes CDR1 ENHRY and CDR2 SYGVKD. The CDR3 consists of 14 residues. The CDR3 DNA follows: TGTGCCATCGGAAAGGACAGGGACAATCAGCCCCAGCATTTT. It codes for CAIGKDRDNQPQHF.